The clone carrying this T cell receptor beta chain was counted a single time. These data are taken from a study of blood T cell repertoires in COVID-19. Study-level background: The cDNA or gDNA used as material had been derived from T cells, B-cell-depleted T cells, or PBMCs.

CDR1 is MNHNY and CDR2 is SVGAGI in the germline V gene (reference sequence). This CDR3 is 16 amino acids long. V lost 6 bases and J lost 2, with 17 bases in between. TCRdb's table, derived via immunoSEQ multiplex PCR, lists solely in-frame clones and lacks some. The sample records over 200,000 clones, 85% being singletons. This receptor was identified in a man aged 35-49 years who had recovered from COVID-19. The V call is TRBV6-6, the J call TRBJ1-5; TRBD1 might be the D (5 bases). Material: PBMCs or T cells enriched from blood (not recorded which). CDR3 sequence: CASSLGQGAGNQPQHF. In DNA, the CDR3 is TGTGCCAGCAGCCTGGGTCAGGGCGCGGGCAATCAGCCCCAGCATTTT.